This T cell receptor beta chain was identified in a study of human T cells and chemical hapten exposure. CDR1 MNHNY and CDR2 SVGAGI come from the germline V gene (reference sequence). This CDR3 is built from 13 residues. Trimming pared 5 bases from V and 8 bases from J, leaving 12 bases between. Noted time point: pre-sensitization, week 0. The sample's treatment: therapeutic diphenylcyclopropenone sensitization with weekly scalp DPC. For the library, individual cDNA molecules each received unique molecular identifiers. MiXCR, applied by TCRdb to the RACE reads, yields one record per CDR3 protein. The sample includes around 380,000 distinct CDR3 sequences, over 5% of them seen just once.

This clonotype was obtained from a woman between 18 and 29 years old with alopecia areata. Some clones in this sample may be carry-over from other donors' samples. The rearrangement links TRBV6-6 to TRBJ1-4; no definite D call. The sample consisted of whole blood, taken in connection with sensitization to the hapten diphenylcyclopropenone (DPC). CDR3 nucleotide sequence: TGTGCCAGCAGTCCCGTACTGGGGGAAAAACTGTTTTTT. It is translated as CASSPVLGEKLFF.